The 8 T cell receptor beta chains below all came from one sample that was sequenced in a study of CD8 T cells in Susac syndrome. The authors reverse transcribed roughly 0.5 to 1 ug RNA with random hexamers. TCRdb reprocessed the immunoSEQ multiplex PCR reads with MiXCR, giving one entry per CDR3 protein. The table records about 170,000 distinct CDR3 sequences, 85% to 95% of them present only once. The sequencing sample was made of CD4+ T cells from PBMCs. The receptors originated from a human donor with multiple sclerosis.

V gene TRBV20-1 combines with J gene TRBJ2-1, with 7 nucleotides matching TRBD1. CDR3 size: 12 residues. Losses at the gene ends were 6 bases for V and 12 bases for J; bases not matched to a gene: 11. Looked up from germline, CDR1 is DFQATT and CDR2 is SNEGSKA (reference sequence). CDR3 DNA sequence: TGCAGTGCCCTACAGGGGTCTGGTAGGCAGTTCTTC. It encodes CSALQGSGRQFF.

The rearrangement uses TRBV4-3 and TRBJ2-4; D possibly corresponds to TRBD1 (5 bases). Between the trimmed V and J ends, which lost 0 bases and 3 bases, there was a span of 12 bases. Germline-derived CDR1 and CDR2 are LGHNA and YSLEER. This CDR3 is built from 16 residues. The DNA for the CDR3 is TGCGCCAGCAGCCAAGATATCCGACAGAACAAAAACATTCAGTACTTC. Translating gives CASSQDIRQNKNIQYF.

The count of this clonotype is one. The gene calls are TRBV4-3 and TRBJ2-1; D may be TRBD1 or TRBD2 (5 bases each). Germline loops: CDR1 LGHNA, CDR2 YSLEER. V dropped 4 bases and J dropped 9 bases, with 16 bases sitting between them. The CDR3 totals 14 residues. The CDR3 DNA reads TGCGCCAGCAGCCCGCTAGGGGAGAGGGCTGAGCAGTTCTTC. Encoded protein: CASSPLGERAEQFF.

The rearrangement links TRBV6-6 to TRBJ2-7; TRBD2 is a possible D gene (5 bases). Looked up from germline, CDR1 is MNHNY and CDR2 is SVGAGI (reference sequence). The CDR3 covers 14 residues. V was shortened by 7 bases and J by 3 bases, with 16 bases between the two germline ends. The CDR3 coding sequence is TGTGCCAGCACCCCGAGGGTGCAACACTACGAGCAGTACTTC. Protein sequence: CASTPRVQHYEQYF.

J is TRBJ2-7 and V is TRBV23-1; D might be TRBD2 (6 bases). TRBV23-1 is flagged as an ORF with uncertain function. CDR3 length: 14 residues. V gave up 1 base and J gave up 5 bases, with 12 bases separating them. CDR3 DNA: TGCGCCAGCAGTCAATGGGGGGTTAGCGACGAGCAGTACTTC. Translating gives CASSQWGVSDEQYF.

The V gene is TRBV5-1, the J gene TRBJ2-1; 10 bases map to TRBD2. Unmatched junction bases numbered 8, after V lost 2 bases and J lost 6 bases. The CDR3 sequence is 16 residues long. The germline V gene encodes CDR1 SGHRS and CDR2 YFSETQ. CDR3 protein: CASSFQREGRSNEQFF. Here the CDR3 DNA reads TGCGCCAGCAGCTTCCAGCGGGAGGGCCGAAGCAATGAGCAGTTCTTC.

As DNA, the CDR3 is TGCAGTGCAGAAAGGACAGGGAAATATGGCTACACCTTC. This encodes CSAERTGKYGYTF. The chain uses TRBV20-1 and TRBJ1-2, with TRBD1 identical over 8 bases. The ends lost 6 bases at V and 5 bases at J; junction bases unmatched: 8. The germline V gene encodes CDR1 DFQATT and CDR2 SNEGSKA (reference sequence). This CDR3 spans 13 amino acids.

This clonotype was seen only once. This chain connects TRBV5-4 to TRBJ2-6, with a weak D call TRBD1 (5 bases). The CDR3 covers 13 residues. Trimming left V 10 bases short and J 0 bases short, with 8 bases between. CDR1 and CDR2 (germline): SGHNT, YYREEE (reference sequence). The CDR3 here is CAAGNSGANVLTF. CDR3 DNA sequence: TGTGCCGCAGGGAACTCTGGGGCCAACGTCCTGACTTTC. Full variable domain (outside the CDR3, taken from reference TRBV5-4 and TRBJ2-6): ETGVTQSPTHLIKTRGQQVTLRCSSQSGHNTVSWYQQALGQGPQFIFQYYREEENGRGNFPPRFSGLQFPNYSSELNVNALELDDSALYLCAAGNSGANVLTFGAGSRLTVL.